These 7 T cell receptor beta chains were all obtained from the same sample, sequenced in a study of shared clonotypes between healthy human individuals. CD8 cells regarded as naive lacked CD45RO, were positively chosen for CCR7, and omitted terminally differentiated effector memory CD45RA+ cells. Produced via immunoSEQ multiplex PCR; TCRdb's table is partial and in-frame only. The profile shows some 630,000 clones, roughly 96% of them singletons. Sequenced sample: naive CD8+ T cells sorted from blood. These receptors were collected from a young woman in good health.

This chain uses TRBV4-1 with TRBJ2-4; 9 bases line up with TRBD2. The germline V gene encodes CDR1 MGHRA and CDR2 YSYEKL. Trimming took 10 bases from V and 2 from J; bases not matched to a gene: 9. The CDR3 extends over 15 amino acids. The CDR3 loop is CATKRGAGPKNIQYF. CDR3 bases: TGCGCCACAAAGCGGGGGGCTGGGCCCAAAAACATTCAGTACTTC.

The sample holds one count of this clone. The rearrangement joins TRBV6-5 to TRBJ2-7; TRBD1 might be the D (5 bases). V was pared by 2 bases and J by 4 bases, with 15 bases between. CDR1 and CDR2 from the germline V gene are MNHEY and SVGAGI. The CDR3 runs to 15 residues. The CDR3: CASSYGQGGRYEQYF. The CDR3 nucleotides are TGTGCCAGCAGTTACGGGCAGGGCGGACGGTACGAGCAGTACTTC.

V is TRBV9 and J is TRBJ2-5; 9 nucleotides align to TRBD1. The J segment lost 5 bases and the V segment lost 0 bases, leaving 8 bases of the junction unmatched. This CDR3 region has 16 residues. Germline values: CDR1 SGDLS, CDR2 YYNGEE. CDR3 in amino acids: CASSVGSQGARETQYF. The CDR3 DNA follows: TGTGCCAGCAGCGTAGGTTCACAGGGGGCGCGGGAGACCCAGTACTTC.

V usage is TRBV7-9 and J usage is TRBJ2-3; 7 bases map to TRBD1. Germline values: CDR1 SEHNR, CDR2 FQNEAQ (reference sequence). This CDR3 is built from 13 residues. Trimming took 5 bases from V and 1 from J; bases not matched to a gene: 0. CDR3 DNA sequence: TGTGCCAGCAGCGGGACAGGCACAGATACGCAGTATTTT. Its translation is CASSGTGTDTQYF. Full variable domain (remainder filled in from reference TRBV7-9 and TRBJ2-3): DTGVSQNPRHKITKRGQNVTFRCDPISEHNRLYWYRQTLGQGPEFLTYFQNEAQLEKSRLLSDRFSAERPKGSFSTLEIQRTEQGDSAMYLCASSGTGTDTQYFGPGTRLTVL.

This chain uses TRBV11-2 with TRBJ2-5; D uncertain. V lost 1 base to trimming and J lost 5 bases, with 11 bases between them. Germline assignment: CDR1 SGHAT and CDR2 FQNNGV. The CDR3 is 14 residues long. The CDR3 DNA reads TGTGCCAGCAGCTTAGTCTGGGGTCCGGAGACCCAGTACTTC. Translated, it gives CASSLVWGPETQYF. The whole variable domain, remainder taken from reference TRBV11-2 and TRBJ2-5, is EAGVAQSPRYKIIEKRQSVAFWCNPISGHATLYWYQQILGQGPKLLIQFQNNGVVDDSQLPKDRFSAERLKGVDSTLKIQPAKLEDSAVYLCASSLVWGPETQYFGPGTRLLVL.

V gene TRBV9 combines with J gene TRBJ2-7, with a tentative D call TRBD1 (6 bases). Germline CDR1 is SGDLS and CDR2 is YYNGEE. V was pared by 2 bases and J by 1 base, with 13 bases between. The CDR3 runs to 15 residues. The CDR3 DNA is TGTGCCAGCAGCGTTACAGGGAGTAATTCCTACGAGCAGTACTTC. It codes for CASSVTGSNSYEQYF.

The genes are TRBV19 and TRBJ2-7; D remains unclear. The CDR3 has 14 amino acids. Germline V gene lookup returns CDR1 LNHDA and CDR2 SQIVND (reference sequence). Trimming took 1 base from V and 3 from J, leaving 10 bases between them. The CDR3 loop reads CASSIAGGHYEQYF. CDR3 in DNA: TGTGCCAGTAGTATAGCAGGCGGTCACTACGAGCAGTACTTC.